Listed below are T cell receptor beta chains from one sample, sequenced in a study of blood T cell repertoires in COVID-19. Sequencing was performed with immunoSEQ multiplex PCR; in TCRdb, only in-frame clones are kept and a portion is missing. The sample holds about 300,000 clones, approximately 90% seen once. Sequencing used peripheral blood. The receptors derive from a young man with active or convalescent COVID-19. CDR3s include the opening cysteine and the closing phenylalanine or tryptophan. Fields, in order: D gene, J gene, clone size, V gene, CDR3 protein, CDR3 DNA. D genes are given only for firm matches. A clone size is listed for some rows: how often the clone was seen (once, few, many), or a class if it is expanded.

- TRBJ2-5 - TRBV7-9 CASSLGQGQETQYF TGTGCCAGCAGCTTGGGTCAGGGACAAGAGACCCAGTACTTC
TRBD2 TRBJ2-1 once TRBV7-8 CASSLRGLGSYNEQFF TGTGCCAGCAGCTTAAGGGGACTAGGTTCGTACAATGAGCAGTTCTTC
TRBD2 TRBJ2-7 - TRBV9 CASSPGTSGRQYF TGTGCCAGCAGCCCTGGGACTAGCGGGAGGCAGTACTTC
TRBD2 TRBJ2-7 - TRBV27 CASSLRSFGTSGRAPYEQYF TGTGCCAGCAGTTTAAGATCGTTCGGGACTAGCGGGAGGGCCCCCTACGAGCAGTACTTC
- TRBJ2-5 - TRBV3-1/TRBV3-2 CASSQVPSSAQETQYF TGTGCCAGCAGCCAAGTCCCCTCTAGCGCCCAAGAGACCCAGTACTTC
- TRBJ2-7 - TRBV29-1 CSVEGRVGQYF TGCAGCGTTGAAGGCCGGGTGGGGCAGTACTTC
- TRBJ1-1 - TRBV27 CASSSQGEAFF TGTGCCAGCAGTTCACAGGGAGAAGCTTTCTTT
TRBD2 TRBJ2-3 - TRBV9 CASSAPSGSRDDTQYF TGTGCCAGCAGCGCTCCCAGCGGGAGTCGGGACGATACGCAGTATTTT
- TRBJ1-5 - TRBV2 CASRKGRDQPQHF TGTGCCAGCAGGAAGGGGAGGGATCAGCCCCAGCATTTT
- TRBJ2-3 - TRBV11-1 CASSDQGVLLDTQYF TGTGCCAGCAGCGATCAGGGTGTTTTGCTGGATACGCAGTATTTT
- TRBJ1-1 - TRBV29-1 CSVVLGGEAFF TGCAGCGTTGTATTAGGAGGGGAAGCTTTCTTT
- TRBJ1-5 - TRBV29-1 CSVSGGPDQPQHF TGCAGCGTTTCGGGGGGCCCAGATCAGCCCCAGCATTTT
TRBD2 TRBJ2-3 - TRBV6-4 CASSDSTSGDTDTQYF TGTGCCAGCAGTGACTCGACTAGCGGGGACACAGATACGCAGTATTTT
TRBD2 TRBJ2-7 - TRBV6-4 CASSVVAGVTHEQYF TGTGCCAGCAGTGTAGTCGCGGGAGTGACGCACGAGCAGTACTTC
- TRBJ1-3 - TRBV3-1/TRBV3-2 CASSQGQGNTIYF TGTGCCAGCAGCCAAGGGCAGGGAAACACCATATATTTT
TRBD2 TRBJ2-1 - TRBV25-1 CASSEPSSGYNEQFF TGTGCCAGCAGTGAACCGTCTAGCGGCTACAATGAGCAGTTCTTC
- TRBJ2-6 once TRBV18 CASSQPLGGPGANVLTF TGTGCCAGCTCACAACCCCTAGGCGGCCCCGGGGCCAACGTCCTGACTTTC
TRBD2 TRBJ2-1 - TRBV6-5 CASRRLAGLFNEQFF TGTGCCAGCAGGAGACTAGCGGGGCTTTTCAATGAGCAGTTCTTC
TRBD1 TRBJ2-1 - TRBV7-9 CASSPRDSPYNEQFF TGTGCCAGCAGCCCCCGGGACAGCCCATACAATGAGCAGTTCTTC
TRBD1 TRBJ1-2 - TRBV5-1 CASSLDRSYGYTF TGCGCCAGCAGCCTGGACAGGAGCTATGGCTACACCTTC
TRBD2 TRBJ2-7 - TRBV27 CASSSPSGSGIHEQYF TGTGCCAGCAGTTCCCCTAGCGGGAGTGGGATCCACGAGCAGTACTTC
TRBD2 TRBJ2-7 - TRBV6-5 CASGGLAGAYEQYF TGTGCCAGCGGAGGACTAGCGGGGGCATACGAGCAGTACTTC
TRBD2 TRBJ2-6 - TRBV11-2 CASTPSGGQFGANVLTF TGTGCCAGCACCCCTAGCGGGGGCCAGTTTGGGGCCAACGTCCTGACTTTC
TRBD1 TRBJ1-2 - TRBV18 CASSQGTGNYGYTF TGTGCCAGCTCACAAGGGACAGGGAACTATGGCTACACCTTC
TRBD2 TRBJ2-1 - TRBV2 CASSARTSRRSYNEQFF TGTGCCAGCAGTGCAAGGACTAGCAGACGCTCCTACAATGAGCAGTTCTTC
TRBD2 TRBJ2-1 - TRBV11-2 CASAGLHLAVSYNEQFF TGTGCCAGCGCCGGGCTACACCTAGCGGTCTCCTACAATGAGCAGTTCTTC
- TRBJ2-7 - TRBV2 CASSGGTSYEQYF TGTGCCAGCTCAGGTGGGACTTCCTACGAGCAGTACTTC
TRBD1 TRBJ1-5 few TRBV20-1 CSASSGGTSNQPQHF TGCAGTGCTAGTTCAGGGGGGACTAGCAATCAGCCCCAGCATTTT
- TRBJ2-3 - TRBV4-1 CASSQAPPSTDMQYF TGCGCCAGCAGCCAAGCTCCACCGTCCACAGATATGCAGTATTTT
- TRBJ2-1 few TRBV5-8 CASSGYEVAGLSYNEQFF TGTGCCAGCAGCGGTTATGAGGTGGCGGGGTTGTCCTACAATGAGCAGTTCTTC
TRBD2 TRBJ2-7 few TRBV29-1 CSVAKDTSDEQYF TGCAGCGTGGCAAAAGACACTAGCGACGAGCAGTACTTC
TRBD1 TRBJ2-3 few TRBV5-1 CASSFYAGTGGVDTQYF TGCGCCAGCAGCTTTTACGCCGGGACAGGGGGCGTAGATACGCAGTATTTT
- TRBJ2-1 - TRBV4-1 CASSQRENLGPYNEQFF TGCGCCAGCAGCCAACGCGAAAACCTTGGTCCCTACAATGAGCAGTTCTTC
TRBD1 TRBJ2-7 - TRBV5-4 CASSPGTGVYEQYF TGTGCCAGCAGCCCCGGGACAGGGGTGTACGAGCAGTACTTC
TRBD1 TRBJ1-5 - TRBV10-2 CASRQGTQPQHF TGCGCCAGCAGACAGGGGACTCAGCCCCAGCATTTT
TRBD1 TRBJ1-5 - TRBV19 CASRGQNSNQPQHF TGTGCCAGTAGGGGACAGAATAGCAATCAGCCCCAGCATTTT
TRBD2 TRBJ2-7 once TRBV18 CASSVSGGSSYEQYF TGTGCCAGCTCAGTTAGCGGGGGGTCCTCCTACGAGCAGTACTTC
- TRBJ1-5 - TRBV6-5 CASSYSRQGDQPQHF TGTGCCAGCAGTTACTCCCGTCAGGGCGATCAGCCCCAGCATTTT
TRBD1 TRBJ2-7 - TRBV6-5 CASSLTRDRVYEQYF TGTGCCAGCAGTTTAACTCGGGACAGGGTTTACGAGCAGTACTTC
- TRBJ1-4 - TRBV10-2 CASSEVGGSNEKLFF TGCGCCAGCAGTGAGGTCGGGGGTTCTAATGAAAAACTGTTTTTT
- TRBJ1-5 - TRBV10-2 CASSEDRGNQPQHF TGCGCCAGCAGTGAAGACAGAGGCAATCAGCCCCAGCATTTT
- TRBJ1-5 once TRBV28 CASSFGGDDQPQHF TGTGCCAGCAGTTTCGGGGGGGATGATCAGCCCCAGCATTTT
TRBD2 TRBJ2-6 - TRBV5-5 CASSLAGGLSSGANVLTF TGTGCCAGCAGCCTAGCGGGGGGCCTCAGCTCTGGGGCCAACGTCCTGACTTTC
TRBD2 TRBJ2-7 - TRBV27 CASSLVSSGGAYEQYF TGTGCCAGCAGCCTGGTCTCTAGCGGGGGAGCCTACGAGCAGTACTTC